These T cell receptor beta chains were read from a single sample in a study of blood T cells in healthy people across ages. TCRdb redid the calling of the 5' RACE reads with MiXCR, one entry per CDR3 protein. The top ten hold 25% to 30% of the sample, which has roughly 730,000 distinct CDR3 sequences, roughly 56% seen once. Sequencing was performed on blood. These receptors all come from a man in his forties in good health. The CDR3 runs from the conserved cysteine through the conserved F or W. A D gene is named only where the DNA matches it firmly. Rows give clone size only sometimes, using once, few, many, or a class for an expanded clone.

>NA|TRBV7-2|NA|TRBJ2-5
TGTGCCAGCAGCTTCACGGGGGTCAGGTCAGAGACCCAGTACTTC
CASSFTGVRSETQYF
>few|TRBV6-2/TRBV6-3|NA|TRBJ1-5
TGTGCCAGCACTCCAGGCAGAGGGCATAATCAGCCCCAGCATTTT
CASTPGRGHNQPQHF
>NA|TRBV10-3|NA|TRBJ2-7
TGTGCCATCAGTGAGTCGTTGGGCAGTCCCTACGAGCAGTACTTC
CAISESLGSPYEQYF
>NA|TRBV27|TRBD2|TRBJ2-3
TGTGCCAGCAGTTCAGGAGCGGGGGGGAGCACAGATACGCAGTATTTT
CASSSGAGGSTDTQYF
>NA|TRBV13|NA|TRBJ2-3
TGTGCCAGCAGCTTTACCCCCGGGGTCAGCACAGATACGCAGTATTTT
CASSFTPGVSTDTQYF
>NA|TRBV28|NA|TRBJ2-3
TGTGCCAGCAGTTTATCCGGTGGACTGGGTAGCCTCACAGATACGCAGTATTTT
CASSLSGGLGSLTDTQYF
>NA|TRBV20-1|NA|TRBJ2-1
TGCAGTGCTCGTCCGGGACATAGGACCAGCGGCGGCAATGAGCAGTTCTTC
CSARPGHRTSGGNEQFF
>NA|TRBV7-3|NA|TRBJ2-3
TGTGCCAGCAGCTTCGCGTCGCCCTTTCCCACTAGCACAGATACGCAGTATTTT
CASSFASPFPTSTDTQYF
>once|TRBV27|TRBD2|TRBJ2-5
TGTGCCAGCACCTCACTAGCGGGGGGAGTAAATGAGCAGTACTTC
CASTSLAGGVNEQYF
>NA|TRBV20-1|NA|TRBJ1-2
TGCAGTGCTAGAGAAGGATGTGGCTACACCTTC
CSAREGCGYTF
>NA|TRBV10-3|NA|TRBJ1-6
TGTGCCATCAGTGAGACAGACAGGACCCTTGATTCACCCCTCCACTTT
CAISETDRTLDSPLHF
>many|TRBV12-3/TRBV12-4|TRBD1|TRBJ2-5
TGTGCCAGCAGTTTACCCGGGACAGGGGTGCCGGAGACCCAGTACTTC
CASSLPGTGVPETQYF
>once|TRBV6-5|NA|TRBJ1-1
TGTGCCAGCAACCGTTGGGGGAACACTGAAGCTTTCTTT
CASNRWGNTEAFF
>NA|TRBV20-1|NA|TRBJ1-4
TGCAGTGCTGATCCCAGGGCAGTGGGGGAAAAACTGTTTTTT
CSADPRAVGEKLFF
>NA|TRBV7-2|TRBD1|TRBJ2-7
TGTGCCAGCAGCTCGGGACAGGGGGGGACCTACGAGCAGTACTTC
CASSSGQGGTYEQYF
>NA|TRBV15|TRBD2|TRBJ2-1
TGTGCCACCAGCAGAGGGGTGGGGGGGAGCTCCTACAATGAGCAGTTCTTC
CATSRGVGGSSYNEQFF
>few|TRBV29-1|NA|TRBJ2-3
TGCAGCTCGACAGGCACAGATACGCAGTATTTT
CSSTGTDTQYF
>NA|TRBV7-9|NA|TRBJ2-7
TGTGCCAGCAGCTTAGTAGTCGGGGATGAGTACGAGCAGTACTTC
CASSLVVGDEYEQYF
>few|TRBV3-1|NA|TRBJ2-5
TGTGCCAGCAGCCAAGGAAAGGGGAAAGAGACCCAGTACTTC
CASSQGKGKETQYF
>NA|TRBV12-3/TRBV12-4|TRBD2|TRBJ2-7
TGTGCCAGCAGGGCCGGGACTAGCCCCTACGAGCAGTACTTC
CASRAGTSPYEQYF
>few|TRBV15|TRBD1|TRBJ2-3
TGTGCCACCAGCAGAGGGGGACAGGGATTGACTAGCACAGATACGCAGTATTTT
CATSRGGQGLTSTDTQYF
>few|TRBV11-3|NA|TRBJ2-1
TGTGCCAGCAGCTTAGCCCCGGGTAGTTTGAATGAGCAGTTCTTC
CASSLAPGSLNEQFF
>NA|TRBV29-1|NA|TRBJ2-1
TGCAGCGCCATCCCCTACAATGAGCAGTTCTTC
CSAIPYNEQFF
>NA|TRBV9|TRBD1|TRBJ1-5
TGTGCCAGCAGCGGCGGGACAGGGTTGGGCAATCAGCCCCAGCATTTT
CASSGGTGLGNQPQHF
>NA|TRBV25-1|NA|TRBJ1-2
TGCGCCAGCAGTGTCCTCGACTACCACGGCCGCACCTTC
CASSVLDYHGRTF
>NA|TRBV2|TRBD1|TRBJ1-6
TGTGCCAGCAGGAGGGGGCCACCCCTCCACTTT
CASRRGPPLHF
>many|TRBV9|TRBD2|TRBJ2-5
TGTGCCAGCAGCCCGGGACTAGCGGGGGGACCTATTAGGGAGACCCAGTACTTC
CASSPGLAGGPIRETQYF
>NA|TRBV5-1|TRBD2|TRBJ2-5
TGCGCCAGCAGCATCGCCCTAGCGGGGAACCAAGAGACCCAGTACTTC
CASSIALAGNQETQYF
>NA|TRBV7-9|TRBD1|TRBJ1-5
TGTGCCAGCAGCTTCGGACAGGGAATGAGCAATCAGCCCCAGCATTTT
CASSFGQGMSNQPQHF